The sequence of this TCR beta chain was determined in a study of regulatory T cells in long-lasting Graves disease. Overall study context: Those with persistent Graves' disease had received antithyroid drugs for over 5 years with positive TSH receptor antibodies. Notes on the study in general: Persistent Graves' cases showed lower TCR diversity than newly diagnosed cases. Study of thyroid tissue was not done, with only peripheral blood studied.

Arm-PCR of CDR3 regions and iRepertoire HTBI primers were used to build TCR beta libraries. TCRdb passed the multiplex PCR reads through MiXCR, listing each CDR3 protein once. In the table there are approximately 470,000 distinct CDR3 sequences, about a fifth of which are singletons. The V gene's germline CDR1 is MNHEY and CDR2 SVGAGI. The V and J ends lost 2 bases and 3 bases respectively, with 11 bases between them. This CDR3 is built from 14 residues. Stated time point: persistent/refractory GD, antithyroid drugs over 5 years with positive TRAb. PBMC RNA served as the TCR library source. An endocrinology department located in Xi'an, China, was where the patients came from. This clonotype has at least ten counts. No antigen is known for it.

The starting material was peripheral blood mononuclear cells (PBMCs), obtained when the disease was refractory, from a patient treated with antithyroid drugs. The source is a female donor with Graves disease. The chain uses TRBV6-5 and TRBJ2-7, with D possibly TRBD1 on 5 matching bases. Here the CDR3 DNA reads TGTGCCAGCAGTTACGCAGGGATGGGCTACGAGCAGTACTTC. This codes for CASSYAGMGYEQYF.